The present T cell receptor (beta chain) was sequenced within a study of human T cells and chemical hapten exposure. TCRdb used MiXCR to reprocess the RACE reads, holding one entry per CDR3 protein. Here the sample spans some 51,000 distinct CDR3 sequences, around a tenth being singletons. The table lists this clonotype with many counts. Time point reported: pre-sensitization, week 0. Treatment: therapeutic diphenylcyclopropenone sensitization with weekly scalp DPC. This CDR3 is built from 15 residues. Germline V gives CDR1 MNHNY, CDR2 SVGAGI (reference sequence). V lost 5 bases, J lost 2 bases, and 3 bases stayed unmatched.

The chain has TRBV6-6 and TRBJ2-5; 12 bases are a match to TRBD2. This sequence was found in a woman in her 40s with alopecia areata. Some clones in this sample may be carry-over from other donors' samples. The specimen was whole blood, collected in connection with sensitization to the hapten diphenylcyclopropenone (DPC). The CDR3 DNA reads TGTGCCAGCAGTCCCGGGACTAGCGGGCAAGAGACCCAGTACTTC. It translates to CASSPGTSGQETQYF.